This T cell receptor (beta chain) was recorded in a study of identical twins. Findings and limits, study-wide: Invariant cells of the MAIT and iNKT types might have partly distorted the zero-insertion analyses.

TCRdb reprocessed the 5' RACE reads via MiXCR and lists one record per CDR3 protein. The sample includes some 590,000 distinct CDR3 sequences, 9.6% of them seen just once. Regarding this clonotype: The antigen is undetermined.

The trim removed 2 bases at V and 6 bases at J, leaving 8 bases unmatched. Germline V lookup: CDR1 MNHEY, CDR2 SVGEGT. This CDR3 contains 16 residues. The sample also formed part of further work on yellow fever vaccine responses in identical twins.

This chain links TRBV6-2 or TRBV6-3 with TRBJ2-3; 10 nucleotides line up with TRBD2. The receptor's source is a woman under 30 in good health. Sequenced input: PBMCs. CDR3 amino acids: CASSYTLAGAPDTQYF. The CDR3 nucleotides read TGTGCCAGCAGTTACACCCTAGCGGGGGCTCCGGATACGCAGTATTTT.